This TCR beta chain was recovered during a study of blood T cell repertoires in COVID-19. For the study at large: Sources were T cells, B-cell-depleted T cells, or PBMCs; the material itself was cDNA or gDNA.

The CDR3 is 12 residues long. The V gene's germline CDR1 is MNHEY and CDR2 SMNVEV (reference sequence). Under the authors' procedure: The assay estimated nucleated cells by amplifying reference gene primers. Method: immunoSEQ multiplex PCR; TCRdb's copy keeps in-frame clones and lacks some. That table gives V, J and clone size, and the DNA gave D and trimming. Of 50,000 to 70,000 clones listed, 80% to 95% are singletons. The source of this sequence is a human donor with active COVID-19. The donor label of this sample is uncertain. The sample taken for sequencing was peripheral blood. V usage is TRBV27 and J usage is TRBJ2-7; tentatively, D is TRBD1 (6 bases). The DNA of the CDR3 is TGTGGGTCCGGGACACCGCGGCGCGAGCAGTACTTC. Protein sequence: CGSGTPRREQYF.